Given below is one T cell receptor (beta chain) in context. Trimming cost V 6 bases and J 3 bases, with 14 bases left between them. Germline-derived CDR1 and CDR2 are LNHNV and YYDKDF (reference sequence). There are 15 residues in the CDR3. The data originate from a study of blood T cell repertoires in COVID-19. Overall study: Whether acute or convalescent, the COVID-19 samples came from the United States, Italy and Spain. Sources were T cells, B-cell-depleted T cells, or PBMCs; the material itself was cDNA or gDNA.

In the original workflow: Nucleated cell number was recorded as an estimate derived from reference gene primer amplification. Clones were read by immunoSEQ multiplex PCR, and TCRdb kept only the in-frame ones, dropping some. V, J and clone size were drawn from that table, and D and trimming were deduced from the DNA. The table records a few hundred thousand clones, around 89% of them present only once. This chain joins TRBV15 and TRBJ1-4; no clear D gene. The source material was peripheral blood. The source of this sequence is a woman aged 60 to 75 with acute or convalescent COVID-19. The CDR3 protein is CATRRAGMSNEKLFF. CDR3 nucleotides: TGTGCCACCAGGAGGGCGGGAATGTCTAATGAAAAACTGTTTTTT.